Below, 30 T cell receptor beta chains from the same sample are listed, as sequenced in a study of T-cell reconstitution after alpha-beta-depleted transplantation in children. Unique molecular identifiers were used to barcode this TCRbeta library. One entry per CDR3 protein, called by TCRdb with MiXCR from the PCR reads. The sample lists some 390,000 distinct CDR3 sequences; around 21% were seen once. The material sequenced was PBMCs from the stem cell graft donor, taken from the stem cell graft. These receptors originate from a human donor who donated a stem cell graft to a child with acute myeloid leukemia.

This clonotype was observed many times. V is TRBV12-3 or TRBV12-4 and J is TRBJ2-5; perhaps TRBD2 as D (6 bases). The CDR3 covers 13 residues. The V end was cut by 6 bases, the J end by 5 bases, with 13 bases between. In DNA, the CDR3 is TGTGCCAGCAGGTTACTAGCTGGGGAGACCCAGTACTTC. Amino acids: CASRLLAGETQYF.

CDR3 nucleotides: TGTGCCAGCAGCCAAGATCTAGCGGAACAAGAGACCCAGTACTTC. It codes for CASSQDLAEQETQYF. The chain is built from TRBV4-2 and TRBJ2-5, with 7 bases fitting TRBD2. J gave up 2 bases and V 0 bases, and 3 bases lay outside the gene matches. Per the germline V gene, CDR1 is LGHNA and CDR2 is YNFKEQ. The CDR3 runs to 15 residues.

This clonotype was detected many times. This chain links TRBV20-1 with TRBJ2-3, with a possible D match to TRBD1 (5 bases). CDR1 and CDR2 (germline): DFQATT, SNEGSKA (reference sequence). Deletions cut 5 bases from V and 1 base from J, with 13 bases between. The CDR3 is 14 amino acids. The CDR3 DNA follows: TGCAGTGCTGACCCCGACAGACGCACAGATACGCAGTATTTT. As protein: CSADPDRRTDTQYF.

This clonotype was detected ten times or more. The CDR3 is CASSSRDRLSYEQYF. CDR3 coding DNA: TGTGCCAGCAGCTCCCGGGACAGGCTTAGTTACGAGCAGTACTTC. This sequence joins TRBV7-8 and TRBJ2-7; 8 bases match TRBD1. Germline CDR1 SGHVS, CDR2 FQNEAQ. The CDR3 extends over 15 amino acids. Trimming took 4 bases from V and 4 from J; bases not matched to a gene: 9.

The sample holds many counts of this clonotype. The chain recombines TRBV6-2 or TRBV6-3 with TRBJ2-3; D is perhaps TRBD2 (6 bases). V was cut by 10 bases and J by 2 bases, with 16 bases left in between. This CDR3 contains 14 residues. Per the germline V gene, CDR1 is MNHEY and CDR2 is SVGEGT. The CDR3 reads CATMDYLLTDTQYF. CDR3 bases: TGTGCCACCATGGACTACCTCCTCACAGATACGCAGTATTTT.

The table lists this clonotype with a few counts. This chain joins TRBV7-2 and TRBJ2-3; 8 nucleotides align to TRBD2. V shed 1 base, J shed 4 bases, and the junction held 4 bases outside the gene matches. The germline CDR1 and CDR2 sequences are SGHTA and FQGNSA. This CDR3 region has 15 residues. CDR3 sequence reads: CASSLGVGGADTQYF. For the CDR3, the DNA is TGTGCCAGCAGCTTAGGGGTCGGGGGGGCAGATACGCAGTATTTT.

The chain carries TRBV12-3 or TRBV12-4 and TRBJ2-3, with 9 bases aligning to TRBD1. CDR3 size: 16 residues. Germline trimming cut 5 bases from V and 2 bases from J; bases unmatched to any gene: 8. The DNA of the CDR3 is TGTGCCAGCAGTCCAAGGACAGGGGCCGACACAGATACGCAGTATTTT. Amino acids: CASSPRTGADTDTQYF.

The chain combines TRBV24-1 with TRBJ2-1, with 11 bases identical to TRBD1. The CDR3 is 13 amino acids. V lost 7 bases to trimming and J lost 7 bases; unmatched junction nucleotides: 2. Germline CDR1 reads KGHDR; CDR2 reads SFDVKD. The CDR3 here is CATRGDRGNEQFF. In nucleotides, the CDR3 is TGTGCCACCAGAGGGGACAGGGGGAATGAGCAGTTCTTC.

This clonotype was counted only a few times. The chain carries TRBV29-1 and TRBJ1-4, with 8 nucleotides matching TRBD1. The CDR3 is 13 residues long. Germline values: CDR1 SQVTM, CDR2 ANQGSEA. J lost 7 bases, V lost 6 bases, and 7 bases had no gene match. In DNA, the CDR3 is TGCAGCGTATGGGCAGGGGGCCCTGAAAAACTGTTTTTT. It specifies CSVWAGGPEKLFF. The full variable domain, rest sourced from reference TRBV29-1 and TRBJ1-4, is SAVISQKPSRDICQRGTSLTIQCQVDSQVTMMFWYRQQPGQSLTLIATANQGSEATYESGFVIDKFPISRPNLTFSTLTVSNMSPEDSSIYLCSVWAGGPEKLFFGSGTQLSVL.

This clonotype occurred a few times. The V gene is TRBV15, the J gene TRBJ2-2, with 9 bases fitting TRBD1. Germline CDR1 and CDR2: LNHNV and YYDKDF (reference sequence). J lost 8 bases, V lost 4 bases, and 8 bases had no gene match. The length of the CDR3 is 15 residues. CDR3 coding DNA: TGTGCCACCAGCACTGGACAGGGGTTTTCGGGGGAGCTGTTTTTT. Translated, it gives CATSTGQGFSGELFF.

This clonotype has at least ten counts. At one end the junction does not follow the germline gene, possibly because of a read error. The CDR3, as DNA: TGTGCCAGCAGCCCGGGACTAGCGGGAGGGGATGAGCAGTTCTTC. Translating it yields CASSPGLAGGDEQFF. J is TRBJ2-1 and V is TRBV5-1; 16 nucleotides agree with TRBD2. The CDR3 extends over 15 amino acids. CDR1 SGHRS and CDR2 YFSETQ come from the germline V gene.

The chain links TRBV6-1 to TRBJ2-6; 10 positions match TRBD2. V shed 6 bases, J shed 2 bases, and the junction held 7 bases outside the gene matches. CDR1 is MNHNS and CDR2 is SASEGT in the germline V gene. This CDR3 is built from 17 residues. CDR3 protein: CASRKRLAGAGANVLTF. The CDR3 bases are TGTGCCAGCAGAAAGCGGCTAGCGGGAGCTGGGGCCAACGTCCTGACTTTC.

The chain combines TRBV29-1 with TRBJ1-3; the D gene is possibly TRBD1 (6 bases). The CDR3 is made up of 14 amino acids. CDR1 and CDR2 (germline): SQVTM, ANQGSEA. Trimming left V 6 bases short and J 0 bases short, with 12 bases between. As DNA, the CDR3 is TGCAGCGTCCGGGACATCCTCTCTGGAAACACCATATATTTT. Its protein product is CSVRDILSGNTIYF.

In its sample, this clonotype was seen a few times. V is TRBV4-3 and J is TRBJ2-7, with a weak D call TRBD2 (6 bases). The CDR3 length is 15 residues. CDR1 and CDR2 from the germline V gene are LGHNA and YSLEER. Trimming removed 6 bases from V and 1 base from J, with 16 bases in between. Here the CDR3 reads CASRHNIAESYEQYF. In nucleotides, the CDR3 is TGCGCCAGCAGGCACAATATAGCGGAATCCTACGAGCAGTACTTC.

By its share, this clonotype is medium-sized. The CDR3 protein is CSVERAGGGNEQFF. CDR3 bases: TGCAGCGTTGAACGGGCAGGGGGCGGGAATGAGCAGTTCTTC. V usage is TRBV29-1 and J usage is TRBJ2-1, with 8 bases fitting TRBD1. The germline gives CDR1 SQVTM, CDR2 ANQGSEA. The CDR3 loop spans 14 amino acids. The ends lost 2 bases at V and 7 bases at J; junction bases unmatched: 7.

This clonotype was counted ten times or more. V gene TRBV4-3 combines with J gene TRBJ1-1; 8 nucleotides align to TRBD1. The V gene's germline CDR1 is LGHNA and CDR2 YSLEER. The V gene end was trimmed by 0 bases and the J gene end by 2 bases; junction bases not matched to a gene: 2. The CDR3 runs 15 residues. DNA of the CDR3: TGCGCCAGCAGCCAAGAAGGACAGGGTAACACTGAAGCTTTCTTT. Amino acid sequence: CASSQEGQGNTEAFF.

A word on this clonotype: One end of the junction does not line up with germline, which may come from a read error. The chain couples TRBV7-8 to TRBJ2-1; TRBD2 matches at 8 bases. CDR1 and CDR2 (germline): SGHVS, FQNEAQ. The CDR3 spans 14 residues. In DNA, the CDR3 is TGTTCCAGCAGCCTAGGGACTAGTCTCAATGAGCAGTTCTTC. Translated: CSSSLGTSLNEQFF.

This clonotype was seen only a few times. The chain has TRBV20-1 and TRBJ1-3; no clear D. CDR1 and CDR2 (germline): DFQATT, SNEGSKA (reference sequence). This CDR3 contains 15 residues. V shed 6 bases and J shed 0 bases, with 15 bases lying between them. CDR3 residues: CSASGTDYSGNTIYF. For the CDR3, the DNA is TGCAGTGCGTCGGGAACGGACTACTCTGGAAACACCATATATTTT.

This clonotype was seen more than once but under ten times. J is TRBJ2-3 and V is TRBV29-1; 12 nucleotides line up with TRBD2. This CDR3 is built from 16 residues. V was clipped by 0 bases and J by 4 bases; unmatched bases: 5. The germline V gene encodes CDR1 SQVTM and CDR2 ANQGSEA. The CDR3 spells CSVEDRTSGTPDTQYF. The CDR3, as DNA: TGCAGCGTTGAAGATAGGACTAGCGGGACTCCAGATACGCAGTATTTT.

The genes are TRBV5-1 and TRBJ2-1; D assignment may be TRBD1 or TRBD2 (5 bases each). The CDR3 runs 14 residues. Trimming removed 1 base from V and 5 bases from J, with 10 bases in between. Germline V CDR1 and CDR2: SGHRS, YFSETQ. For the CDR3, the DNA is TGCGCCAGCAGCTTGAGCAGAGGGGACAATGAGCAGTTCTTC. Translating it yields CASSLSRGDNEQFF.

The chain links TRBV27 to TRBJ2-3; 7 bases line up with TRBD2. Trimming took 1 base from V and 0 from J; bases not matched to a gene: 4. Germline CDR1 is MNHEY and CDR2 is SMNVEV (reference sequence). CDR3 length: 16 residues. Here the CDR3 DNA reads TGTGCCAGCAGTTTATTCAGCGGGGTTAGCACAGATACGCAGTATTTT. Translation: CASSLFSGVSTDTQYF.

This clonotype was counted ten times or more. V usage is TRBV20-1 and J usage is TRBJ2-7, with 9 positions matching TRBD1. J gave up 7 bases and V 3 bases, and 10 bases lay outside the gene matches. The germline V gene has CDR1 DFQATT and CDR2 SNEGSKA (reference sequence). CDR3 length equals 14 residues. The CDR3 protein is CSARVQGAAREQYF. DNA of the CDR3: TGCAGTGCTAGGGTACAGGGGGCAGCGAGAGAGCAGTACTTC.

In this sample, this clonotype turned up many times. CDR3 DNA sequence: TGCAGTGCTGCCCCGATGCGACCCGCCTACGAGCAGTACTTC. The encoded protein is CSAAPMRPAYEQYF. This sequence joins TRBV20-1 and TRBJ2-7, with D hard to call. Germline CDR1 reads DFQATT; CDR2 reads SNEGSKA (reference sequence). The V end was cut by 5 bases, the J end by 2 bases, with 16 bases between. The CDR3 runs to 14 residues.

The chain couples TRBV28 to TRBJ2-1; no clear D. V was clipped by 3 bases and J by 0 bases, with 15 bases between them. This CDR3 is 17 amino acids long. The germline V gene encodes CDR1 MDHEN and CDR2 SYDVKM. The CDR3 region is CASSLRVLITSYNEQFF. The CDR3 nucleotides are TGTGCCAGCAGTTTGAGAGTTTTAATAACCTCCTACAATGAGCAGTTCTTC.

This clonotype has a handful of counts. This rearrangement joins TRBV12-3 or TRBV12-4 to TRBJ2-7; tentatively, D is TRBD2 (5 bases). The V gene lost 2 bases and the J gene lost 4 bases, with 21 bases spanning the gap. This CDR3 has 17 residues. CDR3 protein: CASSLTFRTLNKYEQYF. The DNA of the CDR3 is TGTGCCAGCAGTTTAACATTCAGGACTCTGAATAAATACGAGCAGTACTTC.

The rearrangement joins TRBV7-6 to TRBJ2-7; D perhaps matches TRBD2 (7 bases). The CDR3 has 13 residues. Germline V gene data show CDR1 as SGHVS and CDR2 as FNYEAQ. Deletions cut 7 bases from V and 2 bases from J, with 12 bases between. Here the CDR3 DNA reads TGTGCCAGCACCCGGGGGGCCCCCTACGAGCAGTACTTC. Amino acids: CASTRGAPYEQYF.

The table lists this clonotype with a count of one. V gene TRBV2 combines with J gene TRBJ2-3; the D gene could be TRBD1 or TRBD2 (5 bases each). The V gene lost 10 bases and the J gene lost 4 bases, with 15 bases spanning the gap. The CDR3 contains 13 residues. Germline lookup yields CDR1 SNHLY and CDR2 FYNNEI. CDR3 residues: CATSWGSPDTQYF. The CDR3 region has the DNA TGTGCCACCTCTTGGGGGAGCCCAGATACGCAGTATTTT.

In its sample, this clonotype was seen many times. V is TRBV20-1 and J is TRBJ2-5; unclear D gene. There are 13 residues in the CDR3. CDR1 and CDR2 from the germline V gene are DFQATT and SNEGSKA (reference sequence). V lost 6 bases to trimming and J lost 0 bases, with 11 bases between them. The CDR3 is CSAIDTHQETQYF. DNA for the CDR3: TGCAGTGCCATCGACACACACCAAGAGACCCAGTACTTC.

This clonotype has only a few counts. J is TRBJ1-2 and V is TRBV29-1; D remains unclear. The germline V gene has CDR1 SQVTM and CDR2 ANQGSEA. V was cut by 0 bases and J by 8 bases, with 13 bases left in between. The CDR3 has 13 residues. Here the CDR3 reads CSVEDMGRRGYTF. The CDR3 DNA is TGCAGCGTTGAAGACATGGGCAGGAGAGGCTACACCTTC.

This clonotype was seen only a few times. This chain links TRBV29-1 with TRBJ2-7; 7 positions match TRBD1. The CDR3 is made up of 12 amino acids. V was pared by 5 bases and J by 3 bases, with 4 bases of the junction left unmatched. Germline CDR1 is SQVTM and CDR2 is ANQGSEA. CDR3 nucleotides: TGCAGCGTTTCGGGACAGAACTACGAGCAGTACTTC. Translation: CSVSGQNYEQYF.